This T cell receptor beta chain originates from a study of CD4 T cells in relation to SARS-CoV-2 and coronaviruses (dated by TCRdb to the early 2020s). The study in broad terms: In the ViraFEST assay, PBMCs were grown with antigen for around ten days, and TCR beta CDR3s were then sequenced to identify antigen-specific clonal expansions. An HIV-1 Nef peptide pool or a no-peptide culture served as the negative reference condition. Patient-derived lymphoblastoid cell lines were used to map the HLA restriction of shared crossreactive spike epitopes. The study assessed, at the TCR clonotype level, memory CD4+ T cell crossreactivity between SARS-CoV-2 and common cold coronavirus spike proteins. The Adaptive Biotechnologies TCR-sequencing kit was used to sequence samples from a few pre-COVID donors and the naive versus memory experiments, whereas other data were Illumina-based. A different, Illumina-based TCR-beta assay was used to sequence expansion assays from other donors in the study. Overall study results and their limits: Pre-pandemic and post-infection samples were not both contributed by any donor, so tracing of the source of pre-existing responses was limited. Roughly 64% of donors had memory CD4+ clonotypes that crossrecognized SARS-CoV-2 and at least one common cold coronavirus spike. Small numbers of patients and of tested TCRs limited the study. Crossreactivity analysis was centred on spike protein, so crossreactivity against other viral proteins was not assessed. Crossreactive clones showed significantly weaker SARS-CoV-2-driven expansion than monoreactive clones, consistent with antigenic imprinting.

There are 15 amino acids in the CDR3, from cysteine to phenylalanine inclusive. CDR3 DNA only is kept here, 45 bases in frame from base 1. Based on the germline V gene, the CDR1 and CDR2 sequences are SGDLS and YYNGEE. Relative to germline, V is missing 1 base and J is missing 3 bases, with 5 bases of the junction outside any gene match. The receptor library was made with the immunoSEQ multiplex PCR assay. Per the authors' processing: During preprocessing, nonproductive sequences were removed, as were CDR3s that did not start with C, did not end with F or W, or were shorter than 7 amino acids. Antigen-specific clonotypes were called with the MANAFEST web app, based on expansion relative to reference and other culture wells. A clone counted as positive if significantly expanded in 2 of 3 replicate wells versus the reference culture at FDR below 0.05. To be called positive, a clone also had to show significant expansion compared with every other tandem well and an odds ratio greater than 5. CDR3 homology was measured as pairwise Levenshtein distance, computed with the stringdist R package after trimming three terminal residues from each end. The clones in this table, taken by TCRdb from immuneACCESS, are in-frame only. Not every clone is retained; where verified, under half of the shortfall comes from an unresolved V gene, and the cause of the rest is unknown. That table supplies the V and J calls and clone size; D and trimming were determined from the DNA. In all, the sample holds some 19,000 clones, and around four fifths of those were seen once. The ten largest clones represent about 16% of the sample.

CD4+ T cells from unexposed donors were collected before the COVID-19 pandemic (2011-2018). The EasySep CD4+ T cell isolation kit was used to isolate CD4+ T cells once the cultures had run for ten to eleven days. As cell numbers permitted, CD4+ T cells from unexposed donors were tested for reactivity to SARS-CoV-2 S and N and to four common cold coronavirus spike pools. About 1.9 million PBMCs per well were cultured in IMDM with approximately 4.5% human AB serum and about 10 IU/ml IL-2. Half of the culture medium was replaced with fresh IL-2-containing medium on days 3 and 7. In general, triplicate replicate wells were used for every peptide culture condition. Leukapheresis product for the unexposed donors was bought commercially. Ficoll-Paque PLUS gradient centrifugation was used to isolate PBMCs from either whole blood or leukapheresis product. PBMCs were either cryopreserved at -140 degrees C or used fresh in the expansion assay. The QIAamp Micro DNA Kit was used to extract genomic DNA from the CD4+ T cells.

This clone was detected only once. The specificity of this receptor is unknown. Within one base of it there is no much larger clone, and no base qualities were kept. The receptor's source is a human donor in good health. The sequenced sample consisted of CD4+ T cells from PBMCs, cultured in vitro. The chain uses TRBV9 and TRBJ2-3, and 7 bases in between align with TRBD2. The nucleotide sequence is given as TGTGCCAGCAGCGTACTCGCGGGAGCGACAGATACGCAGTATTTT. This sequence encodes CASSVLAGATDTQYF.